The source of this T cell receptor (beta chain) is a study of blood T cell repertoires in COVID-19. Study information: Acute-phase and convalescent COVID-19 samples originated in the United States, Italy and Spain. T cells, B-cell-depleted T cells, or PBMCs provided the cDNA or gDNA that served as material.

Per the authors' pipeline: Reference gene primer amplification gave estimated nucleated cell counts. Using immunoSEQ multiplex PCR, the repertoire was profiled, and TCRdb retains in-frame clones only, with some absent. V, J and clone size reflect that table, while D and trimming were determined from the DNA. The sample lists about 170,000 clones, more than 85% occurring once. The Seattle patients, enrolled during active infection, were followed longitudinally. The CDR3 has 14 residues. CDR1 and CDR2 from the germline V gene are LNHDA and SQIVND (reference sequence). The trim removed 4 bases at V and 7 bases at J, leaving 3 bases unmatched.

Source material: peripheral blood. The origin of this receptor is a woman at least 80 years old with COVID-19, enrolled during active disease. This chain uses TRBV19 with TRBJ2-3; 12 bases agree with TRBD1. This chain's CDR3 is CASSRGQGANTQYF. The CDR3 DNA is TGTGCCAGTAGTAGGGGACAGGGGGCGAATACGCAGTATTTT.